Presented here are 5 T cell receptor beta chains from one specimen sequenced in a study of shared clonotypes between healthy human individuals. Naive CD8 cells were CD45RO-negative, positively selected for CCR7, excluding terminally differentiated effector memory CD45RA+ cells. The table came from immunoSEQ multiplex PCR; TCRdb's copy has only in-frame clones and leaves some out. The sample has about 800,000 clones, around 96% seen once. Sequencing input: naive CD8+ T cells sorted from blood. The receptors originated from a man aged 30 to 45 in good health.

The chain employs TRBV29-1 and TRBJ2-7, with TRBD1 identical over 10 bases. Looked up from germline, CDR1 is SQVTM and CDR2 is ANQGSEA. The CDR3 is 13 amino acids. With 7 bases clipped from V and 4 bases from J, the junction kept 7 bases outside the gene matches. CDR3 bases: TGCAGCGCCACGACAGGGGGCTTGTACGAGCAGTACTTC. Residues: CSATTGGLYEQYF.

The sample holds a few counts of this clone. This chain connects TRBV19 to TRBJ1-5; no reliable D call. With 4 bases removed from V and 10 bases from J, the gap between germline ends came to 23 bases. The germline V gene has CDR1 LNHDA and CDR2 SQIVND (reference sequence). The CDR3 contains 16 residues. CDR3 residues: CASSTSGFNLFSPQHF. The CDR3 DNA follows: TGTGCCAGTAGTACCTCGGGGTTTAACTTATTTAGTCCCCAGCATTTT. The full variable domain, completed using reference TRBV19 and TRBJ1-5, is DGGITQSPKYLFRKEGQNVTLSCEQNLNHDAMYWYRQDPGQGLRLIYYSQIVNDFQKGDIAEGYSVSREKKESFPLTVTSAQKNPTAFYLCASSTSGFNLFSPQHFGDGTRLSIL.

The gene calls are TRBV19 and TRBJ1-4; D ambiguous. CDR1 LNHDA and CDR2 SQIVND come from the germline V gene (reference sequence). The CDR3 is made up of 17 amino acids. Trimming pared 4 bases from V and 0 bases from J, leaving 15 bases between. The CDR3 DNA follows: TGTGCCAGTAGTAAGGGAAGGACGGCAACAACTAATGAAAAACTGTTTTTT. It yields the protein CASSKGRTATTNEKLFF.

The chain recombines TRBV27 with TRBJ1-2; D may be TRBD1 (6 bases). Trimming took 11 bases from V and 0 from J, leaving 22 bases between them. CDR1 MNHEY and CDR2 SMNVEV come from the germline V gene (reference sequence). This CDR3 is 16 amino acids long. The CDR3 nucleotides are TGTGCCGCTTGGACAGTTCGAAAGACCACTAACTATGGCTACACCTTC. The encoded protein is CAAWTVRKTTNYGYTF.

This clone has a single count. The chain is built from TRBV28 and TRBJ2-3; 12 bases are a match to TRBD2. The germline gives CDR1 MDHEN, CDR2 SYDVKM. CDR3 length equals 16 residues. With 4 bases clipped from V and 4 bases from J, the junction kept 6 bases outside the gene matches. The CDR3 DNA reads TGTGCCAGCAGTTCTACACTAGCGGGAGGCCCAGATACGCAGTATTTT. Translating gives CASSSTLAGGPDTQYF.